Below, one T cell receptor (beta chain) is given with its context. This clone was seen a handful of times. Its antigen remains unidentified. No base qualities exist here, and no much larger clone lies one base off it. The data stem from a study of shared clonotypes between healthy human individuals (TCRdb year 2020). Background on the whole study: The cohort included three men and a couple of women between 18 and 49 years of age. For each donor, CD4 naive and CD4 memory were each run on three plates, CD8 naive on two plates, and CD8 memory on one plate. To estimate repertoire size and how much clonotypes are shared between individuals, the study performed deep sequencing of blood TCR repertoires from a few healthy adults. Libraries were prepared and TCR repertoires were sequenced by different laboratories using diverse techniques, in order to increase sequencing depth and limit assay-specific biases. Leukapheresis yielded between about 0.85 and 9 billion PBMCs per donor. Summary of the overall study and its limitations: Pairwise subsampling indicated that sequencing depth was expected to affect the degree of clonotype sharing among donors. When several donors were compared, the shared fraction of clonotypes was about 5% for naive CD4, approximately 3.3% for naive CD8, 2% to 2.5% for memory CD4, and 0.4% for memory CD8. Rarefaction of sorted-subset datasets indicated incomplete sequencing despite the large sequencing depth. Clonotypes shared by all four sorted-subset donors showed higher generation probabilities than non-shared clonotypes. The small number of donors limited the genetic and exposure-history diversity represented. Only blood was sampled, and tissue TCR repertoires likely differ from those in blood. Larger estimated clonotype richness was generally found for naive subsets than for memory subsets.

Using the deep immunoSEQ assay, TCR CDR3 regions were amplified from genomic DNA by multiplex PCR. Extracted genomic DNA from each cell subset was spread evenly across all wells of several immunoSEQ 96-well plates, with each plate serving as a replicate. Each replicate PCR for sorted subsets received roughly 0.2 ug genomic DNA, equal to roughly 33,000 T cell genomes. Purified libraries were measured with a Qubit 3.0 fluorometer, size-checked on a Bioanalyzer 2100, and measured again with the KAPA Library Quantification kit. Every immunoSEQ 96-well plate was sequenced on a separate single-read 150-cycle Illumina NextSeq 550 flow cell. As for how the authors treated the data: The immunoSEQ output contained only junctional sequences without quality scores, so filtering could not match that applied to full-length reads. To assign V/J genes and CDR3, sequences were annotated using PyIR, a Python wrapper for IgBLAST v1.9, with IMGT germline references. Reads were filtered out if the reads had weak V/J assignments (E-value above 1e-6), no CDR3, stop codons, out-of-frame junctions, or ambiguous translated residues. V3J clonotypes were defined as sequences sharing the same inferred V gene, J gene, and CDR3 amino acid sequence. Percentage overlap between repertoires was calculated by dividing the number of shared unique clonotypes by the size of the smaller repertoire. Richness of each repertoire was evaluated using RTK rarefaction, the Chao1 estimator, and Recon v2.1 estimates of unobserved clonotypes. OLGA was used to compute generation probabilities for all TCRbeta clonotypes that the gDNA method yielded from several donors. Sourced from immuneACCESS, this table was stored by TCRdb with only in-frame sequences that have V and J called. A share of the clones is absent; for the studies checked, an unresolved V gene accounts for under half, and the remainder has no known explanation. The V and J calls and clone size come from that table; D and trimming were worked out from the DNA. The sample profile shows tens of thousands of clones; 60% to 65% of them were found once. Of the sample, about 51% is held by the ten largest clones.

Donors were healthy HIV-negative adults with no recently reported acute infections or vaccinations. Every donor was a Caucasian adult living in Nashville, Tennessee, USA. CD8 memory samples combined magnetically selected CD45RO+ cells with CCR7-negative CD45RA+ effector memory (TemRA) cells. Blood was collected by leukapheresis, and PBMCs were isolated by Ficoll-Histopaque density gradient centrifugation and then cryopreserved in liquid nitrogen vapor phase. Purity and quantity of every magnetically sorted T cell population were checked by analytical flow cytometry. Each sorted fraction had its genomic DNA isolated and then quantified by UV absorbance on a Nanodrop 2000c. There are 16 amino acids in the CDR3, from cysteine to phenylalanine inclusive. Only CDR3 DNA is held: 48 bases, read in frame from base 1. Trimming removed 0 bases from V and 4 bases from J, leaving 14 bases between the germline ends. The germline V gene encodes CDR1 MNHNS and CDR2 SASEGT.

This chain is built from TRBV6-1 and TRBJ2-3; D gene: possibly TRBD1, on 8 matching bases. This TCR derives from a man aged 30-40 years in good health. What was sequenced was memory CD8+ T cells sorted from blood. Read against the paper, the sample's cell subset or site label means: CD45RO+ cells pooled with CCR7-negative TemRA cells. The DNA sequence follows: TGTGCCAGCAGTGAAGCGGGGGGGACAGGCTCAGATACGCAGTATTTT. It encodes CASSEAGGTGSDTQYF.